These 5 T cell receptor beta chains share one sample of origin, sequenced in a study of cytomegalovirus exposure and HLA in healthy donors. PCR used 60 Vbeta primers and 13 Jbeta primers. Profiling relied on immunoSEQ multiplex PCR, and the TCRdb table lists in-frame clones only, not all of them. In the table there are more than 70,000 clones, 55% to 80% of which are singletons. Sequenced material: PBMCs. Receptors were obtained from a man aged 40-49 years in good health and CMV-seropositive.

The gene calls are TRBV7-2 and TRBJ2-1; TRBD2 matches at 8 bases. Germline V gene sequence: CDR1 SGHTA, CDR2 FQGNSA. This CDR3 is built from 15 residues. V was clipped by 4 bases and J by 7 bases; unmatched bases: 9. The CDR3 nucleotides read TGTGCCAGCAGCTCCCCACGGGGGGGGGCTAATGAGCAGTTCTTC. Residues: CASSSPRGGANEQFF.

V and J are TRBV11-2 and TRBJ2-1, with D perhaps TRBD2 (5 bases). This CDR3 spans 13 amino acids. The germline V gene has CDR1 SGHAT and CDR2 FQNNGV. Trimming removed 5 bases at V and 5 bases at J, with 10 bases between. DNA for the CDR3: TGTGCCAGCAGCCGTCGGGAAAACAATGAGCAGTTCTTC. This gives the protein CASSRRENNEQFF.

This sequence joins TRBV12-5 and TRBJ1-2; D perhaps matches TRBD1 (6 bases). The V and J ends lost 1 base and 5 bases respectively, with 14 bases between them. The V gene's germline CDR1 is LGHNT and CDR2 FRNRAP. The CDR3 runs to 15 residues. Here the CDR3 DNA reads TGTGCTAGTGGTTTGGAAGGGGGAAAGGGGTATGGCTACACCTTC. This encodes CASGLEGGKGYGYTF.

V gene TRBV29-1 combines with J gene TRBJ2-1; TRBD2 agrees at 8 bases. CDR1 and CDR2 (germline): SQVTM, ANQGSEA. Trimming removed 7 bases from V and 2 bases from J; junction bases left unmatched: 4. This CDR3 spans 13 amino acids. CDR3 region: CSGQTSAYNEQFF. The CDR3 nucleotides read TGCAGCGGGCAGACTAGCGCCTACAATGAGCAGTTCTTC.

The chain recombines TRBV4-2 with TRBJ2-2; TRBD2 matches 11 bases. Germline V gene lookup returns CDR1 LGHNA and CDR2 YNFKEQ. The ends lost 4 bases at V and 1 base at J; junction bases unmatched: 11. This CDR3 has 19 residues. The CDR3 coding sequence is TGTGCCAGCAGCCGCGGAGAGGCTAGCGGGGGGTTGAACACCGGGGAGCTGTTTTTT. Translation gives CASSRGEASGGLNTGELFF.